Listed here are 21 T cell receptor beta chains from one sample, sequenced in a study of beta chain features in type 1 diabetes. Study outcomes and limitations: People with Type 1 diabetes carried modestly yet significantly shorter TCRB CDR3s in all four CD4+ subsets.

The whole isolated RNA underwent reverse transcription, so sequencing captured expressed TCRB transcripts. Profiled with immunoSEQ multiplex PCR; TCRdb holds only in-frame clones, not every one. This table has fewer than 300,000 clones, 11% appearing once. No antigens are known for them. The source material was naive CD4+ T cells from blood. The receptors were sampled from a man younger than 40 with type 1 diabetes.

Note on this clone: Other DNA sequences in this sample translate to the same CDR3. V is TRBV5-1 and J is TRBJ2-2; D might be TRBD2 (7 bases). Trimming stripped 1 base from V and 0 bases from J, with 10 bases between. There are 16 residues in the CDR3. From germline, CDR1 is SGHRS and CDR2 YFSETQ. CDR3 in amino acids: CASSLLGGANTGELFF. The CDR3 DNA is TGCGCCAGCAGCTTGTTAGGGGGGGCGAACACCGGGGAGCTGTTTTTT.

CDR3 DNA sequence: TGTGCCAGCAGCTTGGTCAGGGACAGGGTTAATGAGCAGTTCTTC. It is translated as CASSLVRDRVNEQFF. The chain recombines TRBV5-7 with TRBJ2-1, with 9 bases identical to TRBD1. TRBV5-7 is designated an ORF whose function remains uncertain. V lost 0 bases, J lost 7 bases, and 5 bases stayed unmatched. The CDR3 loop spans 15 amino acids.

CDR3 residues: CASSQDRGSEKLFF. The CDR3 bases are TGTGCCAGCAGCCAAGATCGGGGGAGCGAAAAACTGTTTTTT. The genes are TRBV4-2 and TRBJ1-4; TRBD1 might be the D (5 bases). Germline V gives CDR1 LGHNA, CDR2 YNFKEQ. Trimming removed 0 bases at V and 8 bases at J, with 10 bases between. This CDR3 contains 14 residues.

In this sample, this clone turned up a few times. The chain combines TRBV2 with TRBJ1-2, with 8 bases identical to TRBD1. The V gene end was trimmed by 6 bases and the J gene end by 12 bases; junction bases not matched to a gene: 9. The CDR3 consists of 12 residues. Per germline, CDR1 SNHLY and CDR2 FYNNEI. In nucleotides, the CDR3 is TGTGCCAGCAGAGCCGATGGACAGGGAAACACCTTC. Protein product: CASRADGQGNTF.

V and J are TRBV12-5 and TRBJ2-5, with D possibly TRBD1 on 7 matching bases. The CDR3 is made up of 13 amino acids. The V end was cut by 6 bases, the J end by 4 bases, with 12 bases between. Germline V CDR1 and CDR2: LGHNT, FRNRAP. The CDR3 coding sequence is TGTGCTAGTGGCCAGGGGGGTGGAGAGACCCAGTACTTC. It codes for CASGQGGGETQYF.

The chain carries TRBV9 and TRBJ2-2, with 7 bases fitting TRBD1. CDR3 length equals 16 residues. Germline-derived CDR1 and CDR2 are SGDLS and YYNGEE. V gave up 4 bases and J gave up 5 bases; unmatched junction bases: 11. The CDR3 sequence: CASSRSKDRATGELFF. The CDR3 DNA reads as TGTGCCAGCAGCCGGTCTAAAGACAGGGCGACCGGGGAGCTGTTTTTT.

This clone was seen more than once but under ten times. This chain connects TRBV2 to TRBJ1-5, with 7 positions matching TRBD1. Germline CDR1 and CDR2: SNHLY and FYNNEI. The CDR3 has 14 amino acids. The trim removed 7 bases at V and 0 bases at J, leaving 3 bases unmatched. CDR3 protein: CASTGTVSNQPQHF. In nucleotides, the CDR3 is TGTGCCAGCACAGGGACAGTTAGCAATCAGCCCCAGCATTTT.

CDR3 DNA: TGTGCCAGCAGCAGGGGCGCAGATACGCAGTATTTT. It specifies CASSRGADTQYF. The chain carries TRBV2 and TRBJ2-3; perhaps TRBD1 as D (6 bases). CDR1 and CDR2 (germline): SNHLY, FYNNEI. This CDR3 is 12 amino acids long. Trimming cost V 6 bases and J 4 bases, with 8 bases left between them.

The CDR3 DNA sequence: TGTGCCAGCAGCCGGACTAGTTTCACCGGGGAGCTGTTTTTT. It yields the protein CASSRTSFTGELFF. The chain carries TRBV5-4 and TRBJ2-2; 7 bases align to TRBD2. Per the germline V gene, CDR1 is SGHNT and CDR2 is YYREEE (reference sequence). The CDR3 is 14 residues long. Trimming cost V 4 bases and J 4 bases; bases outside gene matches: 4.

This clone came up a few times. The rearrangement joins TRBV5-1 to TRBJ2-5; 7 bases are a match to TRBD2. V shed 0 bases, J shed 4 bases, and the junction held 9 bases outside the gene matches. Looked up from germline, CDR1 is SGHRS and CDR2 is YFSETQ. This CDR3 comprises 16 residues. The CDR3 DNA is TGCGCCAGCAGCTTGGCCTCTGCGGGGGATGGAGAGACCCAGTACTTC. Amino acid sequence: CASSLASAGDGETQYF.

The chain is built from TRBV27 and TRBJ2-7; D is unresolved. There are 15 residues in the CDR3. Per the germline V gene, CDR1 is MNHEY and CDR2 is SMNVEV (reference sequence). The V end was cut by 3 bases, the J end by 3 bases, with 15 bases between. The CDR3: CASSFSRSNLYEQYF. In DNA, the CDR3 is TGTGCCAGCAGTTTTAGCCGCTCCAACCTCTACGAGCAGTACTTC.

DNA for the CDR3: TGTGCCAGCAGCCAGGAGACGAGAGTAGGGAGGAACACTGAAGCTTTCTTT. Protein sequence: CASSQETRVGRNTEAFF. The chain uses TRBV4-2 and TRBJ1-1; D is unclear. The CDR3 runs to 17 residues. The germline CDR1 and CDR2 sequences are LGHNA and YNFKEQ. V was shortened by 3 bases and J by 1 base, with 18 bases between the two germline ends.

This clone was picked up a small number of times. The genes are TRBV4-3 and TRBJ1-6; perhaps TRBD1 as D (5 bases). The CDR3 covers 14 residues. In germline, CDR1 is LGHNA, CDR2 YSLEER. With 0 bases removed from V and 9 bases from J, the gap between germline ends came to 9 bases. The chain's CDR3 is CASSQDRAASPLHF. The DNA of the CDR3 is TGCGCCAGCAGCCAAGACAGGGCTGCTTCACCCCTCCACTTT.

This clone was counted a few times. The chain uses TRBV6-6 and TRBJ1-2, with TRBD1 matching over 10 bases. The germline V gene encodes CDR1 MNHNY and CDR2 SVGAGI (reference sequence). The V segment lost 6 bases and the J segment 4 bases; nucleotides outside the gene matches: 8. The CDR3 length is 15 residues. CDR3 DNA: TGTGCCAGCAGGATTCTGGGACAGGGGTCCTATGGCTACACCTTC. It is translated as CASRILGQGSYGYTF.

As for this clone: The sample contains more than one DNA sequence encoding this CDR3. The CDR3 sequence: CASSDRGRQPQHF. In nucleotides, the CDR3 is TGTGCCAGCAGTGATAGAGGGAGGCAGCCCCAGCATTTT. The chain is built from TRBV2 and TRBJ1-5, with no clear D. The ends were cut back, 3 bases at V and 7 bases at J, with 10 bases in the middle. This CDR3 is built from 13 residues. Germline loops: CDR1 SNHLY, CDR2 FYNNEI. Filled out from reference TRBV2 and TRBJ1-5, the complete variable domain reads EPEVTQTPSHQVTQMGQEVILRCVPISNHLYFYWYRQILGQKVEFLVSFYNNEISEKSEIFDDQFSVERPDGSNFTLKIRSTKLEDSAMYFCASSDRGRQPQHFGDGTRLSIL.

The V gene is TRBV7-2, the J gene TRBJ2-7; D not certain. V was cut by 5 bases and J by 3 bases, with 11 bases left in between. The CDR3 is 13 amino acids. Germline V gene lookup returns CDR1 SGHTA and CDR2 FQGNSA. CDR3: CASSLLGLYEQYF. The CDR3 region has the DNA TGTGCCAGCAGCCTCCTCGGTCTCTACGAGCAGTACTTC. Filled out from reference TRBV7-2 and TRBJ2-7, the complete variable domain reads GAGVSQSPSNKVTEKGKDVELRCDPISGHTALYWYRQSLGQGLEFLIYFQGNSAPDKSGLPSDRFSAERTGGSVSTLTIQRTQQEDSAVYLCASSLLGLYEQYFGPGTRLTVT.

This clone has just a few counts. V gene TRBV11-1 combines with J gene TRBJ1-1; possible D gene TRBD1, 5 bases. CDR3 length: 14 amino acids. Looked up from germline, CDR1 is SGHAT and CDR2 is FQDESV (reference sequence). Trimming took off 0 bases at V and 3 bases at J, with 8 bases between the two ends. This CDR3 is CASSLAAGYTEAFF. The CDR3 DNA reads TGTGCCAGCAGCTTAGCGGCAGGGTACACTGAAGCTTTCTTT.

V gene TRBV30 combines with J gene TRBJ2-1, with TRBD2 matching 7 bases. The length of the CDR3 is 16 residues. V gave up 5 bases and J gave up 3 bases; unmatched junction bases: 13. Germline loops: CDR1 GTSNPN, CDR2 SVGIG (reference sequence). CDR3 residues: CAWSHSRASGYNEQFF. The CDR3 DNA reads as TGTGCCTGGTCCCATTCCCGGGCTAGCGGCTACAATGAGCAGTTCTTC.

In this sample, this clone turned up a few times. The chain recombines TRBV7-9 with TRBJ2-7, with a weak D call TRBD1 (6 bases). Germline V gene data show CDR1 as SEHNR and CDR2 as FQNEAQ (reference sequence). Trimming cost V 5 bases and J 3 bases, with 23 bases left between them. The CDR3 loop spans 17 amino acids. The CDR3 region has the DNA TGTGCCAGCAGCCCTCCGGGACACGGGATCCTAGGCTACGAGCAGTACTTC. This translates into CASSPPGHGILGYEQYF.

The gene calls are TRBV6-6 and TRBJ1-6; D gene unclear. The germline V gene encodes CDR1 MNHNY and CDR2 SVGAGI (reference sequence). The CDR3 is 13 residues long. V was shortened by 5 bases and J by 5 bases, with 7 bases between the two germline ends. CDR3 region: CASSTGNNSPLHF. The CDR3 bases are TGTGCCAGCAGTACGGGTAATAATTCACCCCTCCACTTT.

V and J are TRBV15 and TRBJ2-2; 8 nucleotides match TRBD1. The V and J ends lost 1 base and 1 base, in that order; junction bases with no gene match: 8. CDR3 length: 18 amino acids. Germline CDR1 is LNHNV and CDR2 is YYDKDF (reference sequence). For the CDR3, the DNA is TGTGCCACCAGCAGAGTACAGGGGGTACTTGGGAACACCGGGGAGCTGTTTTTT. It is translated as CATSRVQGVLGNTGELFF.